This T cell receptor (beta chain) was profiled in a study of early T cells in non-severe SARS-CoV-2 infection. About the research overall: With bulk RNA from unsorted whole blood as input, sequencing yielded unpaired chains.

The CDR3 has 13 residues. V gave up 3 bases and J gave up 0 bases, with 5 bases separating them. Germline CDR1 reads SGDLS; CDR2 reads YYNGEE. Unique molecular identifiers were added to individual cDNA molecules. TCRdb analysed the 5' RACE reads with MiXCR anew, one entry per CDR3 protein. This table has under 100,000 distinct CDR3 sequences, approximately 14% appearing once. Sequenced: whole blood. The V and J genes are TRBV9 and TRBJ2-3; D is ambiguous. The clonotype was recovered from an adult who was a healthcare worker with PCR-confirmed SARS-CoV-2 infection or an uninfected control (not recorded which). CDR3 sequence (DNA): TGTGCCAGCAGCGCTTATAGCACAGATACGCAGTATTTT. It translates to CASSAYSTDTQYF.